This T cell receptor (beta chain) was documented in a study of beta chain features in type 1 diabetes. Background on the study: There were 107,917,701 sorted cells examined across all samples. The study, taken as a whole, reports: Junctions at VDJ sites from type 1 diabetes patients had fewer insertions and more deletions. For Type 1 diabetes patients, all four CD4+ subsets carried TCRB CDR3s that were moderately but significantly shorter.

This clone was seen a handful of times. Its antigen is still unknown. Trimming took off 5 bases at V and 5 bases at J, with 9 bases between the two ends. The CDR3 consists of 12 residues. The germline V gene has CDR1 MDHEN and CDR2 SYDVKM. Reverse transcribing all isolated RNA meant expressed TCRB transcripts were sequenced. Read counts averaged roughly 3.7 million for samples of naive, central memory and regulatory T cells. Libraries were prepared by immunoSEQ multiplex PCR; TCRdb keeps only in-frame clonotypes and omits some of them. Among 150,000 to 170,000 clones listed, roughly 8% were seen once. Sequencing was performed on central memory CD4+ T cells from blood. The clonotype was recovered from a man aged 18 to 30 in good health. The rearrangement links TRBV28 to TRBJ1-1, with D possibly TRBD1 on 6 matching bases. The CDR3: CASSAGTTEAFF. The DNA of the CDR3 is TGTGCCAGCAGTGCCGGGACAACTGAAGCTTTCTTT.